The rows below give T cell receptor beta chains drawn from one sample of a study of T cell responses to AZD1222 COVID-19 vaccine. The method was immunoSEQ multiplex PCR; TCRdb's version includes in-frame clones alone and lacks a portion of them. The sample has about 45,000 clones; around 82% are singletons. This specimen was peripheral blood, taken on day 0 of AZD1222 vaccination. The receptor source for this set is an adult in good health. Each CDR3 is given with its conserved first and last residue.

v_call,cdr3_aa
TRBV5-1,CASSFGVNQPQHF
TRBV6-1,CASSALQGSREAEAFF
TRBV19,CASSIDPQGTHSNQPQHF
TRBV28,CASSFPGLDYGYTF
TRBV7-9,CASSKGARGAEEKLFF
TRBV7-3,CASSFQGLTGELFF
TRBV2,CASGREPYNEQFF
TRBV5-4,CASSLGPGRESEAFF
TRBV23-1,CASSQLSDRAPSYEQYF
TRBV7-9,CASSTPPPQGAAGYTF
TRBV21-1,CASSLRDRFQETQYF